The source of this T cell receptor (beta chain) is a study of blood T cell repertoires in COVID-19. For the study at large: Researchers got acute and convalescent COVID-19 samples from the United States, Italy and Spain.

Germline lookup yields CDR1 GTSNPN and CDR2 SVGIG (reference sequence). The CDR3 contains 15 residues. The V segment lost 2 bases and the J segment 4 bases; nucleotides outside the gene matches: 7. Sequencing used immunoSEQ multiplex PCR; TCRdb keeps in-frame clones, though not all of them. Here the sample spans nearly 45,000 clones, approximately 87% being singletons. This clone was recorded once. The sample comprised peripheral blood. V is TRBV30 and J is TRBJ1-5, with 8 bases that match TRBD1. The receptor was derived from a man aged 35 to 55 with COVID-19, enrolled during active disease. The CDR3 DNA reads as TGTGCCTGGAGTCCAGGGGGCGTGTTGAATCAGCCCCAGCATTTT. Residues: CAWSPGGVLNQPQHF.